These 27 T cell receptor beta chains were sequenced from one sample in a study of T cell responses to AZD1222 COVID-19 vaccine. This table comes from immunoSEQ multiplex PCR, and its TCRdb copy is limited to in-frame clones, with some not included. The data hold over 85,000 clones, with roughly 86% observed a single time. Specimen: peripheral blood, collected 28 days after the second AZD1222 dose. Every receptor here comes from an adult who received the AZD1222 COVID-19 vaccine.

The rearrangement uses TRBV11-2 and TRBJ2-1; no firm D call. CDR3 size: 12 residues. Germline CDR1 and CDR2: SGHAT and FQNNGV. Trimming shortened V by 0 bases and J by 10 bases, and 7 bases separated the two germline ends. In DNA form, the CDR3 reads TGTGCCAGCAGCTTAGACACGTGGGAGCAGTTCTTC. It encodes CASSLDTWEQFF.

The chain combines TRBV15 with TRBJ2-4; TRBD2 might be the D (7 bases). Trimming left V 9 bases short and J 1 base short, with 10 bases between. The germline V gene encodes CDR1 LNHNV and CDR2 YYDKDF (reference sequence). This CDR3 spans 13 amino acids. The CDR3 nucleotides are TGTGCCACTGGGGGGGCTGCCAAAAACATTCAGTACTTC. It is translated as CATGGAAKNIQYF.

V usage is TRBV6-5 and J usage is TRBJ2-1; weak D call: TRBD2 (6 bases). The CDR3 length is 14 residues. Per germline, CDR1 MNHEY and CDR2 SVGAGI. Deletions cut 7 bases from V and 0 bases from J, with 10 bases between. CDR3 sequence: CASMRDLSYNEQFF. The CDR3 DNA reads as TGTGCCAGCATGCGGGACCTCTCCTACAATGAGCAGTTCTTC.

This chain uses TRBV7-2 with TRBJ2-7; D is uncertain. The CDR3 loop spans 15 amino acids. Germline CDR1 and CDR2: SGHTA and FQGNSA. Trimming removed 2 bases from V and 5 bases from J, with 16 bases in between. In DNA, the CDR3 is TGTGCCAGCAGCTTATCTGGCCTCGAGACCGACGAGCAGTACTTC. Translated: CASSLSGLETDEQYF. Full variable domain (rest looked up from reference TRBV7-2 and TRBJ2-7): GAGVSQSPSNKVTEKGKDVELRCDPISGHTALYWYRQSLGQGLEFLIYFQGNSAPDKSGLPSDRFSAERTGGSVSTLTIQRTQQEDSAVYLCASSLSGLETDEQYFGPGTRLTVT.

The genes are TRBV2 and TRBJ1-1; no firm D call. V lost 7 bases and J lost 4, with 13 bases in between. The CDR3 totals 13 residues. CDR1 and CDR2 (germline): SNHLY, FYNNEI. CDR3 in amino acids: CASNSEPLTEAFF. CDR3 coding DNA: TGTGCCAGCAATTCTGAGCCTCTCACTGAAGCTTTCTTT. Looking up the rest from reference TRBV2 and TRBJ1-1 gives the full variable domain: EPEVTQTPSHQVTQMGQEVILRCVPISNHLYFYWYRQILGQKVEFLVSFYNNEISEKSEIFDDQFSVERPDGSNFTLKIRSTKLEDSAMYFCASNSEPLTEAFFGQGTRLTVV.

This clone was detected once. The rearrangement uses TRBV18 and TRBJ2-1; 10 positions match TRBD1. Germline V gene data show CDR1 as KGHSH and CDR2 as LQKENI. This CDR3 spans 15 amino acids. V shed 6 bases, J shed 0 bases, and the junction held 2 bases outside the gene matches. CDR3 sequence reads: CASSWDRGSYNEQFF. The CDR3, as DNA: TGTGCCAGCTCGTGGGACAGGGGCTCCTACAATGAGCAGTTCTTC. The whole variable domain, remainder taken from reference TRBV18 and TRBJ2-1, is NAGVMQNPRHLVRRRGQEARLRCSPMKGHSHVYWYRQLPEEGLKFMVYLQKENIIDESGMPKERFSAEFPKEGPSILRIQQVVRGDSAAYFCASSWDRGSYNEQFFGPGTRLTVL.

V gene TRBV3-1 (or the pseudogene TRBV3-2) combines with J gene TRBJ2-7, with D maybe TRBD2 (6 bases). The V end was cut by 1 base, the J end by 0 bases, with 13 bases between. The germline gives CDR1 LGHDT, CDR2 YNNKEL (reference sequence). The CDR3 extends over 16 amino acids. The CDR3: CASSQALAVSSYEQYF. The CDR3 DNA reads TGTGCCAGCAGCCAAGCTTTAGCGGTAAGCTCCTACGAGCAGTACTTC.

The genes are TRBV24-1 and TRBJ2-1; D call uncertain. Germline V lookup: CDR1 KGHDR, CDR2 SFDVKD. The CDR3 runs 15 residues. V shed 0 bases and J shed 0 bases, with 5 bases lying between them. Written as DNA, the CDR3 is TGTGCCACCAGTGATTTGAAGAGCTCCTACAATGAGCAGTTCTTC. It translates to CATSDLKSSYNEQFF.

The rearrangement links TRBV6-5 to TRBJ2-5, with TRBD2 as a possible D gene (6 bases). The germline CDR1 and CDR2 sequences are MNHEY and SVGAGI. Trimming cost V 2 bases and J 2 bases, with 12 bases left between them. The CDR3 sequence is 15 residues long. The CDR3 spells CASSYGGKLQETQYF. The CDR3, as DNA: TGTGCCAGCAGTTACGGAGGGAAGTTACAAGAGACCCAGTACTTC.

The chain combines TRBV9 with TRBJ2-7; TRBD1 might be the D (6 bases). This CDR3 spans 14 amino acids. Trimming shortened V by 3 bases and J by 0 bases, and 10 bases separated the two germline ends. Germline V gives CDR1 SGDLS, CDR2 YYNGEE. DNA for the CDR3: TGTGCCAGCAGCGAAGGACAGAGCTCCTACGAGCAGTACTTC. This codes for CASSEGQSSYEQYF.

This sequence joins TRBV7-5 and TRBJ2-7. TRBV7-5 is a pseudogene locus. CDR3 length: 14 residues. Here the CDR3 reads CVRSPRAVGREQYF. CDR3 DNA sequence: TGTGTCAGAAGCCCAAGGGCTGTTGGACGGGAGCAGTACTTC.

The rearrangement joins TRBV27 to TRBJ1-4; the D gene is possibly TRBD1 (5 bases). Germline CDR1 reads MNHEY; CDR2 reads SMNVEV (reference sequence). The CDR3 covers 15 residues. Trimming took off 4 bases at V and 4 bases at J, with 13 bases between the two ends. CDR3 sequence reads: CASSSSGTVNEKLFF. The CDR3 DNA reads as TGTGCCAGCAGTTCCTCCGGGACCGTTAATGAAAAACTGTTTTTT.

This rearrangement joins TRBV30 to TRBJ1-3; a weak D match, TRBD1 (5 bases). The CDR3 runs 15 residues. Germline CDR1 is GTSNPN and CDR2 is SVGIG (reference sequence). V lost 2 bases and J 1 base, leaving 12 bases between the germline ends. CDR3 in DNA: TGTGCCTGGAGTTTGGCAGGGAATTCTGGAAACACCATATATTTT. Protein sequence: CAWSLAGNSGNTIYF.

The V call is TRBV6-1, the J call TRBJ1-3; D is perhaps TRBD1 (5 bases). Germline CDR1 is MNHNS and CDR2 is SASEGT. The V end lost 4 bases, the J end lost 3 bases, and 16 bases lay between the germline ends. CDR3 size: 16 residues. CDR3 in DNA: TGTGCCAGCAGTGGTGGGGACGCCGGCCGTGGAAACACCATATATTTT. It yields the protein CASSGGDAGRGNTIYF.

The chain uses TRBV10-2 and TRBJ1-2; TRBD1 matches at 7 bases. V was pared by 2 bases and J by 4 bases, with 4 bases of the junction left unmatched. Germline assignment: CDR1 WSHSY and CDR2 SAAADI. CDR3 size: 14 residues. The chain's CDR3 is CASSEGGQTYGYTF. CDR3 nucleotides: TGCGCCAGCAGTGAGGGGGGACAGACCTATGGCTACACCTTC.

The gene calls are TRBV27 and TRBJ2-7, with 7 bases lining up with TRBD1. V lost 5 bases, J lost 0 bases, and 1 base stayed unmatched. The germline CDR1 and CDR2 sequences are MNHEY and SMNVEV (reference sequence). The CDR3 loop spans 13 amino acids. The CDR3 DNA reads TGTGCCAGCAGTGCAGGGGGCTCCTACGAGCAGTACTTC. Protein: CASSAGGSYEQYF.

This clone is a singleton in its sample. This sequence joins TRBV10-1 and TRBJ1-2; 7 nucleotides align to TRBD1. Trimming at V came to 0 bases and at J to 5 bases, leaving 3 bases not matched to a gene. This CDR3 is built from 14 residues. CDR1 is WNHNN, CDR2 SYGVQD, per germline (reference sequence). For the CDR3, the DNA is TGCGCCAGCAGTGAGTCGGGGACAGTATATGGCTACACCTTC. It is translated as CASSESGTVYGYTF.

V gene TRBV3-1 (or the pseudogene TRBV3-2) combines with J gene TRBJ2-7; D is unclear. The ends were cut back, 2 bases at V and 0 bases at J, with 11 bases in the middle. This CDR3 spans 15 amino acids. Germline CDR1 LGHDT, CDR2 YNNKEL (reference sequence). CDR3 in DNA: TGTGCCAGCAGCCAAACTCAGACGGACTCCTACGAGCAGTACTTC. Translation gives CASSQTQTDSYEQYF.

This chain links TRBV20-1 with TRBJ2-5; no firm D call. V shed 3 bases and J shed 5 bases, with 19 bases lying between them. This CDR3 contains 15 residues. Germline V gene sequence: CDR1 DFQATT, CDR2 SNEGSKA (reference sequence). Here the CDR3 DNA reads TGCAGTGCTAGTGCGGCTAGTGGTCACGGGGAGACCCAGTACTTC. Its protein is CSASAASGHGETQYF.

This clone appeared a few times. This chain links TRBV6-6 with TRBJ1-1; TRBD1 aligns across 8 bases. The germline gives CDR1 MNHNY, CDR2 SVGAGI (reference sequence). The CDR3 consists of 14 residues. With 5 bases clipped from V and 0 bases from J, the junction kept 2 bases outside the gene matches. This CDR3 is CASSDRGLNTEAFF. The CDR3 DNA reads as TGTGCCAGCAGTGACAGGGGATTGAACACTGAAGCTTTCTTT.

This clone came up once. The chain uses TRBV3-1 (or the pseudogene TRBV3-2) and TRBJ2-1; D possibly corresponds to TRBD1 (6 bases). The V gene's germline CDR1 is LGHDT and CDR2 YNNKEL (reference sequence). V lost 7 bases to trimming and J lost 2 bases, with 18 bases between them. CDR3 length: 16 amino acids. CDR3: CASTSRAPGAYNEQFF. CDR3 in DNA: TGTGCCAGCACCTCCCGGGCCCCAGGGGCCTACAATGAGCAGTTCTTC.

The rearrangement joins TRBV2 to TRBJ2-1; 8 bases map to TRBD2. CDR3 length: 17 amino acids. The V gene's germline CDR1 is SNHLY and CDR2 FYNNEI. The V segment lost 3 bases and the J segment 5 bases; nucleotides outside the gene matches: 12. CDR3 DNA sequence: TGTGCCAGCAGTGATTCCCTAAGCGGGAGTTTTAACAATGAGCAGTTCTTC. Translated, it gives CASSDSLSGSFNNEQFF.

The J gene is TRBJ2-6, the V gene TRBV3-1 (or the pseudogene TRBV3-2), with D possibly matching TRBD1 (6 bases). V was cut by 5 bases and J by 1 base, with 9 bases left in between. This CDR3 region has 15 residues. CDR1 and CDR2 (germline): LGHDT, YNNKEL (reference sequence). As DNA, the CDR3 is TGTGCCAGCAGCTCACAGGGTTCTGGGGCCAACGTCCTGACTTTC. Translated, it gives CASSSQGSGANVLTF.

The chain has TRBV18 and TRBJ2-3; 12 bases line up with TRBD1. The V and J ends lost 3 bases and 6 bases, in that order; junction bases with no gene match: 4. The CDR3 sequence is 15 residues long. CDR1 KGHSH and CDR2 LQKENI come from the germline V gene. CDR3 amino acids: CASSPGQGAGDTQYF. DNA for the CDR3: TGTGCCAGCTCACCGGGACAGGGGGCTGGTGATACGCAGTATTTT. Full variable domain (remainder filled in from reference TRBV18 and TRBJ2-3): NAGVMQNPRHLVRRRGQEARLRCSPMKGHSHVYWYRQLPEEGLKFMVYLQKENIIDESGMPKERFSAEFPKEGPSILRIQQVVRGDSAAYFCASSPGQGAGDTQYFGPGTRLTVL.

The chain employs TRBV6-5 and TRBJ2-5; 9 nucleotides match TRBD2. The germline V gene encodes CDR1 MNHEY and CDR2 SVGAGI. The J segment lost 2 bases and the V segment lost 2 bases, leaving 0 bases of the junction unmatched. The length of the CDR3 is 14 residues. CDR3: CASSYAGGQETQYF. The CDR3 DNA sequence: TGTGCCAGCAGTTACGCGGGGGGGCAAGAGACCCAGTACTTC.

The chain recombines TRBV28 with TRBJ1-1; 8 bases match TRBD1. Per germline, CDR1 MDHEN and CDR2 SYDVKM. The CDR3 is made up of 13 amino acids. V dropped 6 bases and J dropped 4; count of bases not matched to a gene: 4. CDR3 in DNA: TGTGCCAGCAGGCAGGGGGCCGGCACTGAAGCTTTCTTT. Its protein is CASRQGAGTEAFF.

This sequence joins TRBV19 and TRBJ1-5, with D maybe TRBD1 (5 bases). CDR3 length equals 17 residues. V shed 3 bases and J shed 0 bases, with 15 bases lying between them. The germline gives CDR1 LNHDA, CDR2 SQIVND (reference sequence). The CDR3 DNA follows: TGTGCCAGTAGTATGAGAGGGGAACTCTCTAGCAATCAGCCCCAGCATTTT. Amino acid sequence: CASSMRGELSSNQPQHF.